What follows are 17 T cell receptor beta chains derived from one specimen sequenced in a study of blood T cell repertoires in COVID-19. Measured with immunoSEQ multiplex PCR; TCRdb has only the in-frame clones, and not every one. The sample has about 150,000 clones; around 80% are singletons. The specimen was PBMCs or T cells enriched from blood (not recorded which). These receptors all stem from a man aged 50 to 60 who had recovered from COVID-19.

Written as DNA, the CDR3 is TGTGCCAGCAAAGCGGGGGGTTACACAGATACGCAGTATTTT. Translated: CASKAGGYTDTQYF. V is TRBV9 and J is TRBJ2-3, with 9 nucleotides matching TRBD2. The J segment lost 2 bases and the V segment lost 6 bases, leaving 4 bases of the junction unmatched. CDR1 is SGDLS, CDR2 YYNGEE, per germline. This CDR3 has 14 residues.

This chain joins TRBV5-4 and TRBJ2-3; D might be TRBD2 (7 bases). V lost 4 bases to trimming and J lost 5 bases, with 23 bases between them. The CDR3 loop spans 17 amino acids. Germline V gene sequence: CDR1 SGHNT, CDR2 YYREEE (reference sequence). CDR3: CASSPEVGGASLDTQYF. In nucleotides, the CDR3 is TGTGCCAGCAGCCCCGAGGTGGGGGGGGCCTCTTTAGATACGCAGTATTTT.

This chain links TRBV12-5 with TRBJ2-1, with TRBD2 matching 8 bases. The CDR3 length is 17 residues. From germline, CDR1 is LGHNT and CDR2 FRNRAP. V was clipped by 0 bases and J by 2 bases; unmatched bases: 6. This CDR3 is CASGLVRGGGTYNEQFF. The CDR3 nucleotides are TGTGCTAGTGGTTTGGTACGGGGCGGGGGGACCTACAATGAGCAGTTCTTC.

The chain couples TRBV5-4 to TRBJ1-2; 9 bases fit TRBD1. The germline V gene encodes CDR1 SGHNT and CDR2 YYREEE (reference sequence). The junction had 12 bases not matched to a gene; V was cut back by 4 bases and J by 5 bases. CDR3 size: 16 residues. The CDR3 spells CASSQGQGVIGYGYTF. The CDR3 nucleotides are TGTGCCAGCAGCCAGGGACAGGGAGTAATTGGTTATGGCTACACCTTC.

The DNA for the CDR3 is TGTGCCAGCAGTGTTGTTTCAGGGAAGACAAACACCGGGGAGCTGTTTTTT. It translates to CASSVVSGKTNTGELFF. The V call is TRBV6-1, the J call TRBJ2-2; D is possibly TRBD1 (5 bases). The germline V gene has CDR1 MNHNS and CDR2 SASEGT. V lost 4 bases, J lost 2 bases, and 17 bases lay in between. The CDR3 spans 17 residues.

J is TRBJ2-1 and V is TRBV9, with 15 bases aligning to TRBD2. Germline CDR1 and CDR2: SGDLS and YYNGEE. The CDR3 runs 16 residues. Trimming took 3 bases from V and 8 from J; bases not matched to a gene: 6. The CDR3: CASSDGTSGGFDEQFF. The CDR3 nucleotides are TGTGCCAGCAGCGATGGGACTAGCGGGGGGTTCGATGAGCAGTTCTTC.

The V and J genes are TRBV11-2 and TRBJ2-5; TRBD2 aligns across 7 bases. CDR1 SGHAT and CDR2 FQNNGV come from the germline V gene. This CDR3 is built from 15 residues. Germline trimming cut 1 base from V and 2 bases from J; bases unmatched to any gene: 4. CDR3 nucleotide sequence: TGTGCCAGCAGCTTAGCCCTAGCGGAACAAGAGACCCAGTACTTC. Translation: CASSLALAEQETQYF.

DNA of the CDR3: TGTGCCAGCTCGCAAGGGGACAGGCGGCGGACTGTTGGCTACACCTTC. It translates to CASSQGDRRRTVGYTF. The V call is TRBV18, the J call TRBJ1-2; 8 bases match TRBD1. Germline-derived CDR1 and CDR2 are KGHSH and LQKENI. The CDR3 runs 16 residues. V lost 6 bases to trimming and J lost 7 bases; unmatched junction nucleotides: 16.

J is TRBJ1-3 and V is TRBV18, with D possibly TRBD1 on 5 matching bases. CDR1 is KGHSH and CDR2 is LQKENI in the germline V gene. V was clipped by 3 bases and J by 3 bases, with 12 bases between them. The CDR3 extends over 15 amino acids. For the CDR3, the DNA is TGTGCCAGCTCACCGATAGCAGGGAATGGAAACACCATATATTTT. Translated: CASSPIAGNGNTIYF.

The CDR3 loop is CSAPQGSAQYF. The CDR3 coding sequence is TGCAGTGCTCCACAGGGATCGGCGCAGTATTTT. The chain carries TRBV20-1 and TRBJ2-3; D may be TRBD1 (6 bases). The V and J ends lost 5 bases and 10 bases respectively, with 13 bases between them. Germline CDR1 DFQATT, CDR2 SNEGSKA (reference sequence). The CDR3 is 11 residues long.

This clone was counted only a few times. This chain joins TRBV24-1 and TRBJ2-2; D may be TRBD1 (6 bases). Deletions cut 4 bases from V and 2 bases from J, with 10 bases between. The V gene's germline CDR1 is KGHDR and CDR2 SFDVKD. The CDR3 is made up of 15 amino acids. CDR3: CATSDADRNTGELFF. In nucleotides, the CDR3 is TGTGCCACCAGTGACGCGGACAGAAACACCGGGGAGCTGTTTTTT.

The chain combines TRBV27 with TRBJ1-6; weak D call: TRBD1 (5 bases). Germline loops: CDR1 MNHEY, CDR2 SMNVEV (reference sequence). V lost 3 bases and J 2 bases, leaving 14 bases between the germline ends. The CDR3 runs 17 residues. CDR3 protein: CASSFSETRAYNSPLHF. The CDR3 DNA sequence: TGTGCCAGCAGTTTTAGTGAAACCAGGGCCTATAATTCACCCCTCCACTTT.

The chain recombines TRBV7-2 with TRBJ2-1; 11 positions match TRBD2. Trimming at V came to 5 bases and at J to 4 bases, leaving 7 bases not matched to a gene. This CDR3 has 16 residues. Per the germline V gene, CDR1 is SGHTA and CDR2 is FQGNSA. CDR3 nucleotides: TGTGCCAGCAGCGCACAACTAGCGGGGGATTACAATGAGCAGTTCTTC. Protein sequence: CASSAQLAGDYNEQFF. The variable domain in full, with the rest retrieved from reference TRBV7-2 and TRBJ2-1, is GAGVSQSPSNKVTEKGKDVELRCDPISGHTALYWYRQSLGQGLEFLIYFQGNSAPDKSGLPSDRFSAERTGGSVSTLTIQRTQQEDSAVYLCASSAQLAGDYNEQFFGPGTRLTVL.

This clone was observed once. This chain joins TRBV7-3 and TRBJ1-1; D call uncertain. Trimming left V 5 bases short and J 4 bases short, with 17 bases between. The CDR3 contains 15 residues. Germline loops: CDR1 SGHTA, CDR2 FQGTGA. The DNA for the CDR3 is TGTGCCAGCAGCCCACAATCAACCGCGGGCACTGAAGCTTTCTTT. This sequence encodes CASSPQSTAGTEAFF.

The chain employs TRBV7-3 and TRBJ2-3; 8 bases match TRBD1. CDR3 size: 16 residues. V lost 5 bases, J lost 4 bases, and 11 bases stayed unmatched. The germline V gene has CDR1 SGHTA and CDR2 FQGTGA. This chain's CDR3 is CASSARGRLGADTQYF. The DNA of the CDR3 is TGTGCCAGCAGCGCCAGGGGGCGCCTAGGGGCAGATACGCAGTATTTT.

This chain uses TRBV20-1 with TRBJ1-2, with D perhaps TRBD1 (5 bases). The CDR3 is 11 residues long. V lost 3 bases and J 5 bases, leaving 7 bases between the germline ends. Germline values: CDR1 DFQATT, CDR2 SNEGSKA (reference sequence). For the CDR3, the DNA is TGCAGTGCTAGGGGGCAGTATGGCTACACCTTC. Its protein product is CSARGQYGYTF.

The chain recombines TRBV5-1 with TRBJ2-7; D is possibly TRBD1 (5 bases). The germline V gene has CDR1 SGHRS and CDR2 YFSETQ. V was cut by 0 bases and J by 6 bases, with 10 bases left in between. The CDR3 totals 13 residues. DNA of the CDR3: TGCGCCAGCAGCTTGGACAGGCTAAGCGAGCAGTACTTC. Its protein product is CASSLDRLSEQYF. The full variable domain, completed using reference TRBV5-1 and TRBJ2-7, is KAGVTQTPRYLIKTRGQQVTLSCSPISGHRSVSWYQQTPGQGLQFLFEYFSETQRNKGNFPGRFSGRQFSNSRSEMNVSTLELGDSALYLCASSLDRLSEQYFGPGTRLTVT.